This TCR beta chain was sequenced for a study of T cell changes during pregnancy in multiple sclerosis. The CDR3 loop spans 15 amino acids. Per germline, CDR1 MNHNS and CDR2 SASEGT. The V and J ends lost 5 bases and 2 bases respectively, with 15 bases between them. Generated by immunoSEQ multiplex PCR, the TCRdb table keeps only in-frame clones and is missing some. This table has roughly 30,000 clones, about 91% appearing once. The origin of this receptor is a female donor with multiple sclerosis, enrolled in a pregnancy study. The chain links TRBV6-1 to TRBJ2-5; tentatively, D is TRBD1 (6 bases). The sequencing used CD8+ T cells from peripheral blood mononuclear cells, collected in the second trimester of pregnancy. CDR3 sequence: CASSQWGGQQETQYF. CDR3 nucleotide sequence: TGTGCCAGCAGTCAGTGGGGTGGACAGCAAGAGACCCAGTACTTC.